This is a list of T cell receptor beta chains from one sample in a study of blood T cells in healthy people across ages. TCRdb reprocessed the 5' RACE reads via MiXCR and lists one record per CDR3 protein. The sample holds approximately 580,000 distinct CDR3 sequences; approximately 25% are singletons and the top ten take approximately 10%. These records were also assigned to another study, of T cells of mothers and their children.

The sequencing input was blood. These receptors were obtained from a boy younger than 18 in good health. The CDR3 runs from the conserved cysteine through the conserved F or W. A D gene is named only where the DNA matches it firmly. Clone size is shown for a subset of rows, as once, few, many or a class of expanded clone.

clone_size,j_call,v_call,d_call,cdr3_aa,cdr3_nt
NA,TRBJ2-5,TRBV5-1,NA,CASSKQGSGETQYF,TGCGCCAGCAGCAAACAGGGATCTGGAGAGACCCAGTACTTC
NA,TRBJ2-1,TRBV5-5,NA,CASSLIRYNEQFF,TGTGCCAGCAGCTTGATCAGGTACAATGAGCAGTTCTTC
NA,TRBJ2-3,TRBV7-2,TRBD2,CASSLGLAGALLRTDTQYF,TGTGCCAGCAGCTTAGGGCTAGCGGGGGCCCTTCTACGCACAGATACGCAGTATTTT
few,TRBJ2-7,TRBV27,NA,CASSFGLDREQYF,TGTGCCAGCAGTTTCGGACTGGATCGCGAGCAGTACTTC
few,TRBJ2-7,TRBV20-1,NA,CSARGQGPWHEQYF,TGCAGTGCTAGAGGACAAGGGCCGTGGCACGAGCAGTACTTC
few,TRBJ2-3,TRBV29-1,NA,CSAPLDWGRTDTQYF,TGCAGCGCTCCCCTGGATTGGGGGCGCACAGATACGCAGTATTTT
NA,TRBJ2-2,TRBV3-1,NA,CASSQRVGELFF,TGTGCCAGCAGCCAGCGGGTGGGGGAGCTGTTTTTT
few,TRBJ1-5,TRBV5-1,NA,CASSIDRNQPQHF,TGCGCCAGCAGCATAGACAGGAATCAGCCCCAGCATTTT
many,TRBJ2-5,TRBV21-1,NA,CASSKGRTGEGTQYF,TGTGCCAGCAGCAAAGGTCGGACAGGGGAGGGGACCCAGTACTTC
many,TRBJ1-2,TRBV7-7,NA,CASSLVAVASGYTF,TGTGCTAGCAGCTTGGTAGCGGTGGCAAGTGGCTACACCTTC
few,TRBJ2-5,TRBV4-3,NA,CASSQDVGAGQETQYF,TGCGCCAGCAGCCAAGACGTAGGGGCGGGCCAAGAGACCCAGTACTTC
NA,TRBJ1-2,TRBV9,NA,CASSVSGRNYGYTF,TGTGCCAGCAGCGTATCGGGCCGGAACTATGGCTACACCTTC
NA,TRBJ2-7,TRBV7-2,NA,CASSFRDGKDEQYF,TGTGCCAGCAGCTTCAGGGACGGGAAGGACGAGCAGTACTTC
few,TRBJ2-1,TRBV20-1,TRBD2,CSARDGGLAGPEQFF,TGCAGTGCTAGAGACGGAGGACTAGCGGGACCTGAGCAGTTCTTC
few,TRBJ1-2,TRBV12-3/TRBV12-4,TRBD1,CASTNDRGYRANGYTF,TGTGCCAGCACCAACGACAGGGGATACAGGGCCAATGGCTACACCTTC
few,TRBJ1-1,TRBV27,NA,CASYRVGTEAFF,TGTGCCAGCTACAGGGTAGGCACTGAAGCTTTCTTT
many,TRBJ2-7,TRBV28,NA,CASSTTRQYF,TGTGCCAGCAGTACCACACGGCAGTACTTC
NA,TRBJ2-3,TRBV5-5,NA,CASSLVSSAIRIPQYF,TGTGCCAGCAGCTTGGTATCGTCTGCCATCAGGATTCCACAGTATTTT
few,TRBJ1-2,TRBV5-1,NA,CASRAGGDGYTF,TGCGCCAGCCGTGCGGGAGGAGATGGCTACACCTTC
NA,TRBJ2-1,TRBV5-1,NA,CASSLVGDYNEQFF,TGCGCCAGCAGCTTGGTCGGAGATTACAATGAGCAGTTCTTC
NA,TRBJ2-3,TRBV4-3,NA,CASSANRDTSPDTQYF,TGCGCCAGCAGCGCCAATCGGGACACCTCTCCAGATACGCAGTATTTT
NA,TRBJ2-7,TRBV7-2,TRBD1,CASSSLDRGHEQYF,TGTGCCAGCAGCTCCTTGGACAGGGGGCACGAGCAGTACTTC
few,TRBJ1-2,TRBV9,NA,CASSPLGDTFYGYTF,TGTGCCAGCAGCCCCCTTGGGGACACCTTCTATGGCTACACCTTC
few,TRBJ2-7,TRBV12-3/TRBV12-4,NA,CASSQGAAGYEQYF,TGTGCCAGCAGCCAAGGGGCGGCGGGCTACGAGCAGTACTTC
NA,TRBJ2-7,TRBV21-1,NA,CASSDRDRGTYEQYF,TGTGCCAGCAGCGACCGGGACAGGGGCACCTACGAGCAGTACTTC
NA,TRBJ2-4,TRBV6-1,TRBD1,CASSEVEQGNIQYF,TGTGCCAGCAGTGAAGTAGAACAGGGGAACATTCAGTACTTC
NA,TRBJ2-1,TRBV10-3,NA,CAISGQGTDESYNEQFF,TGTGCCATCAGTGGCCAAGGGACGGACGAATCCTACAATGAGCAGTTCTTC
few,TRBJ2-7,TRBV7-9,NA,CASSPLGRLEGYEQYF,TGTGCCAGCAGCCCCCTCGGGAGACTAGAAGGCTACGAGCAGTACTTC
few,TRBJ2-3,TRBV29-1,NA,CSVERSQAREYF,TGCAGCGTTGAAAGGAGCCAGGCCCGAGAGTATTTT
few,TRBJ2-1,TRBV5-5,TRBD2,CASSLVPPGGPGEQFF,TGTGCCAGCAGCTTGGTACCTCCGGGAGGGCCTGGGGAGCAGTTCTTC
NA,TRBJ1-2,TRBV29-1,NA,CSVGQVVNYGYTF,TGCAGCGTTGGACAGGTCGTTAACTATGGCTACACCTTC
few,TRBJ2-3,TRBV2,NA,CAIDGGISTDTQYF,TGTGCCATCGACGGCGGGATTAGCACAGATACGCAGTATTTT
few,TRBJ2-5,TRBV29-1,NA,CSFEPTLQETQYF,TGCAGCTTTGAGCCTACCCTTCAAGAGACCCAGTACTTC
few,TRBJ2-7,TRBV9,TRBD2,CAGSVGSSSGGDEQYF,TGTGCCGGCAGCGTAGGGTCATCTAGCGGGGGAGACGAGCAGTACTTC
few,TRBJ2-3,TRBV7-8,TRBD2,CASSPPLSGGHDTQYF,TGTGCCAGCAGCCCCCCCCTTAGCGGGGGGCATGATACGCAGTATTTT
NA,TRBJ2-1,TRBV6-6,NA,CASSYSTVGSDEQFF,TGTGCCAGCAGTTACTCAACCGTGGGTAGCGATGAGCAGTTCTTC
NA,TRBJ2-7,TRBV9,NA,CASSVAATASYEQYF,TGTGCCAGCAGCGTAGCTGCGACAGCTTCCTACGAGCAGTACTTC
NA,TRBJ2-1,TRBV6-4,TRBD2,CASSDPYGGDNEQFF,TGTGCCAGCAGTGACCCCTATGGGGGGGACAATGAGCAGTTCTTC
NA,TRBJ2-6,TRBV7-2,TRBD1,CASTLRQGPGANVLTF,TGTGCCAGCACCCTTAGACAGGGGCCTGGGGCCAACGTCCTGACTTTC
few,TRBJ2-1,TRBV7-9,NA,CASSIGGTVSYNEQFF,TGTGCCAGCAGCATCGGAGGGACCGTCTCCTACAATGAGCAGTTCTTC
NA,TRBJ2-1,TRBV20-1,NA,CSASVGYNNEQFF,TGCAGTGCTAGTGTAGGCTACAACAATGAGCAGTTCTTC
few,TRBJ2-6,TRBV25-1,NA,CASSPLGNSGANVLTF,TGTGCCAGCAGTCCCCTGGGGAACTCTGGGGCCAACGTCCTGACTTTC
few,TRBJ1-2,TRBV28,TRBD1,CASSNRGSLGGNYGYTF,TGTGCCAGCAGCAACAGGGGGTCCCTAGGTGGGAACTATGGCTACACCTTC
many,TRBJ2-5,TRBV6-1,TRBD2,CASTLGASGSQETQYF,TGTGCCAGCACCCTTGGGGCTAGCGGGAGTCAAGAGACCCAGTACTTC
few,TRBJ2-1,TRBV4-3,TRBD2,CASSQDYTSGGRSEQFF,TGCGCCAGCAGCCAAGACTACACTAGCGGGGGGCGAAGTGAGCAGTTCTTC
NA,TRBJ2-4,TRBV6-6,NA,CASSYFQGEGQYF,TGTGCCAGCAGTTACTTTCAGGGAGAGGGTCAGTACTTC
few,TRBJ2-1,TRBV18,TRBD2,CASSLSGLGDNEQFF,TGTGCCAGCTCACTTTCGGGACTAGGGGACAATGAGCAGTTCTTC
many,TRBJ1-1,TRBV5-1,NA,CASSAVGIRENTEAFF,TGCGCCAGCAGCGCGGTGGGAATTCGTGAGAACACTGAAGCTTTCTTT
few,TRBJ2-3,TRBV12-3/TRBV12-4,TRBD2,CASSQRGLAAFDTQYF,TGTGCCAGCAGTCAACGCGGACTAGCGGCTTTCGATACGCAGTATTTT
NA,TRBJ2-7,TRBV25-1,NA,CASSSNGVSGEQYF,TGTGCCAGCAGCTCTAATGGCGTCTCTGGCGAGCAGTACTTC
few,TRBJ2-7,TRBV28,TRBD2,CASRNQAGWSYEQYF,TGTGCCAGCAGGAATCAAGCGGGATGGAGCTACGAGCAGTACTTC
NA,TRBJ1-1,TRBV28,TRBD1,CASSPSGQGATEAFF,TGTGCCAGCAGTCCGTCTGGACAGGGGGCCACTGAAGCTTTCTTT
few,TRBJ1-3,TRBV25-1,NA,CASSAASGSSGNTIYF,TGTGCCAGCAGTGCCGCCTCAGGTTCCTCTGGAAACACCATATATTTT
NA,TRBJ2-5,TRBV9,TRBD1,CASSATGSGETQYF,TGTGCCAGCAGCGCGACAGGGTCGGGGGAGACCCAGTACTTC
few,TRBJ2-7,TRBV10-2,NA,CASKRGGDRGSYEQYF,TGCGCCAGCAAGAGGGGGGGGGACAGAGGCTCCTACGAGCAGTACTTC
few,TRBJ1-1,TRBV5-1,NA,CASSFPRAGTNTEAFF,TGCGCCAGCAGCTTCCCCCGGGCAGGGACCAACACTGAAGCTTTCTTT
few,TRBJ2-1,TRBV29-1,NA,CSVGPSAGLSYNEQFF,TGCAGCGTTGGTCCCTCGGCGGGATTGTCCTACAATGAGCAGTTCTTC
NA,TRBJ2-7,TRBV5-5,TRBD1,CASSTSGTGAFHEQYF,TGTGCCAGCAGCACATCAGGGACAGGGGCGTTCCACGAGCAGTACTTC
NA,TRBJ2-5,TRBV7-9,TRBD2,CASSRAGGNQETQYF,TGTGCCAGCAGCCGAGCGGGGGGCAACCAAGAGACCCAGTACTTC